The 29 T cell receptor beta chains given below trace back to one sample, sequenced in a study of Tregs in tolerant kidney transplant recipients. These TCRs are of unknown antigen specificity. The protocol was immunoSEQ multiplex PCR, while the TCRdb copy is restricted to in-frame clones and leaves out a portion. The data hold 10,000 to 11,000 clones, with around 91% observed a single time. Sequencing was performed on Tregs from blood cultured with allogeneic cells, taken before the transplant. The source is a human patient who received a combined kidney and bone marrow transplant.

The V and J genes are TRBV4-2 and TRBJ1-5; D is unclear. V dropped 0 bases and J dropped 7 bases, with 13 bases sitting between them. CDR3 length: 15 residues. Germline CDR1 and CDR2: LGHNA and YNFKEQ. CDR3 nucleotide sequence: TGTGCCAGCAGCCAAGACCACAGAGTCCGACAGCCCCAGCATTTT. This translates into CASSQDHRVRQPQHF.

The rearrangement joins TRBV19 to TRBJ2-1, with D possibly matching TRBD2 (5 bases). Germline CDR1 LNHDA, CDR2 SQIVND (reference sequence). The CDR3 sequence is 13 residues long. Trimming shortened V by 5 bases and J by 4 bases, and 9 bases separated the two germline ends. The CDR3 spells CASSLQRYNEQFF. The CDR3 bases are TGTGCCAGTAGTCTACAGCGGTACAATGAGCAGTTCTTC.

The chain links TRBV5-1 to TRBJ1-2; 7 nucleotides align to TRBD1. Germline values: CDR1 SGHRS, CDR2 YFSETQ. J lost 4 bases, V lost 3 bases, and 12 bases had no gene match. CDR3 size: 16 residues. Written as DNA, the CDR3 is TGCGCCAGCAGCTCGCCCATCGGACAGGAAGGCTATGGCTACACCTTC. Translated: CASSSPIGQEGYGYTF.

This rearrangement joins TRBV4-2 to TRBJ2-7; 7 positions match TRBD1. V gave up 0 bases and J gave up 1 base; unmatched junction bases: 3. In germline, CDR1 is LGHNA, CDR2 YNFKEQ. The CDR3 consists of 15 residues. The CDR3 DNA is TGTGCCAGCAGCCAAGAGGGACAGCTATCCTACGAGCAGTACTTC. This codes for CASSQEGQLSYEQYF.

A word on this clone: The same CDR3 also results from other DNA sequences found in this sample. J is TRBJ1-2 and V is TRBV5-6, with D perhaps TRBD1 (6 bases). The germline V gene encodes CDR1 SGHDT and CDR2 YYEEEE. The CDR3 contains 12 residues. Between the trimmed V and J ends, which lost 2 bases and 4 bases, there was a span of 6 bases. The CDR3 sequence is CASSFRGYGYTF. The CDR3 nucleotides read TGTGCCAGCAGCTTCAGGGGCTATGGCTACACCTTC.

The chain joins TRBV14 to TRBJ2-3; no firm D call. The CDR3 length is 15 residues. The V gene's germline CDR1 is SGHDN and CDR2 FVKESK. V was clipped by 4 bases and J by 0 bases, with 11 bases between them. The CDR3, as DNA: TGTGCCAGCAGCCGAGGATTCGGCAGCACAGATACGCAGTATTTT. This translates into CASSRGFGSTDTQYF.

This chain connects TRBV10-1 to TRBJ2-5; D unresolved. With 8 bases removed from V and 3 bases from J, the gap between germline ends came to 10 bases. The germline gives CDR1 WNHNN, CDR2 SYGVQD (reference sequence). The CDR3 is 12 amino acids. The DNA of the CDR3 is TGCGCCAGCGAGCCAGACAAAGAGACCCAGTACTTC. The encoded protein is CASEPDKETQYF.

The chain uses TRBV5-1 and TRBJ1-1; D gene ambiguous. Germline V CDR1 and CDR2: SGHRS, YFSETQ. Deletions cut 5 bases from V and 8 bases from J, with 16 bases between. This CDR3 is 13 amino acids long. Here the CDR3 reads CASSGRKREEAFF. Here the CDR3 DNA reads TGCGCCAGCAGTGGTCGAAAAAGAGAAGAAGCTTTCTTT.

V gene TRBV2 combines with J gene TRBJ2-2; tentatively, D is TRBD1 or TRBD2 (5 bases each). Germline assignment: CDR1 SNHLY and CDR2 FYNNEI. CDR3 size: 14 residues. Trimming left V 7 bases short and J 2 bases short, with 11 bases between. Here the CDR3 reads CASNRDGNTGELFF. The CDR3 DNA is TGTGCCAGCAACCGGGACGGTAACACCGGGGAGCTGTTTTTT.

DNA for the CDR3: TGTGCCAGCAGTGCAAGCCCCTATGGCTACACCTTC. Protein: CASSASPYGYTF. The V gene is TRBV2, the J gene TRBJ1-2, with D uncertain. CDR3 size: 12 residues. Trimming shortened V by 4 bases and J by 4 bases, and 7 bases separated the two germline ends. In germline, CDR1 is SNHLY, CDR2 FYNNEI.

The V and J genes are TRBV6-6 and TRBJ1-2; D not certain. Germline V gene data show CDR1 as MNHNY and CDR2 as SVGAGI (reference sequence). V lost 2 bases and J 7 bases, leaving 8 bases between the germline ends. The CDR3 loop spans 12 amino acids. CDR3 in DNA: TGTGCCAGCAGTTACGAGGGTCTTGGCTACACCTTC. It specifies CASSYEGLGYTF.

This sequence joins TRBV27 and TRBJ1-1; D gene ambiguous. Germline V gene sequence: CDR1 MNHEY, CDR2 SMNVEV (reference sequence). The CDR3 consists of 13 residues. Trimming took 3 bases from V and 5 from J, leaving 10 bases between them. The CDR3 bases are TGTGCCAGCAGTTTCCGGGGTCGGACTGAAGCTTTCTTT. Its protein product is CASSFRGRTEAFF.

This clone appeared once. The chain is built from TRBV7-2 and TRBJ2-1, with 9 bases that match TRBD2. The CDR3 runs 16 residues. Looked up from germline, CDR1 is SGHTA and CDR2 is FQGNSA. Germline trimming cut 1 base from V and 7 bases from J; bases unmatched to any gene: 8. CDR3 nucleotides: TGTGCCAGCAGCTTAGATGGGCGGGAGGGCGGGAATGAGCAGTTCTTC. Protein: CASSLDGREGGNEQFF.

The CDR3 DNA sequence: TGTGCCAGCAGGAAAGAGGGGGGAGAAGCTTTCTTT. Its translation: CASRKEGGEAFF. The chain links TRBV2 to TRBJ1-1, with D tentatively TRBD1 (6 bases). CDR3 length: 12 amino acids. V was trimmed by 6 bases and J by 8 bases, leaving 13 bases between them. Per germline, CDR1 SNHLY and CDR2 FYNNEI.

This chain joins TRBV21-1 and TRBJ1-1; no check of the table's D call, TRBD1, against the DNA was made. TRBV21-1 is designated a pseudogene. This CDR3 spans 17 amino acids. Written as DNA, the CDR3 is TGTGCCAGCAGCAAGACAGGGGACAACGGGCCCAACACTGAAGCTTTCTTT. Encoded protein: CASSKTGDNGPNTEAFF.

The chain has TRBV6-1 and TRBJ2-7; D unresolved. This CDR3 comprises 14 residues. The V end was cut by 7 bases, the J end by 0 bases, with 13 bases between. Germline V CDR1 and CDR2: MNHNS, SASEGT. In DNA form, the CDR3 reads TGTGCCAGCAAATCAACTTTGAGCTCCTACGAGCAGTACTTC. Its translation: CASKSTLSSYEQYF.

This clone was counted between two and nine times. J is TRBJ2-5 and V is TRBV7-3; 7 nucleotides align to TRBD2. Germline V gives CDR1 SGHTA, CDR2 FQGTGA. The CDR3 is 15 amino acids. The ends lost 3 bases at V and 2 bases at J; junction bases unmatched: 6. The CDR3 sequence is CASSFRPAGQETQYF. CDR3 in DNA: TGTGCCAGCAGCTTCAGACCAGCGGGGCAAGAGACCCAGTACTTC.

This chain joins TRBV7-2 and TRBJ2-7; D gene ambiguous. Germline V gene data show CDR1 as SGHTA and CDR2 as FQGNSA. The V end lost 2 bases, the J end lost 5 bases, and 4 bases lay between the germline ends. CDR3 length equals 11 residues. The CDR3 DNA reads TGTGCCAGCAGCTTATGGGACGAGCAGTACTTC. Residues: CASSLWDEQYF.

The V and J genes are TRBV29-1 and TRBJ2-7; D gene uncertain. Between the trimmed V and J ends, which lost 3 bases and 2 bases, there was a span of 20 bases. The CDR3 contains 16 residues. Germline CDR1 and CDR2: SQVTM and ANQGSEA. CDR3 sequence (DNA): TGCAGCGTTGAGTCAAGGAGTGTGGTTAGGGCCTACGAGCAGTACTTC. It translates to CSVESRSVVRAYEQYF.

The chain links TRBV10-3 to TRBJ2-2; TRBD1 is a possible D gene (6 bases). Trimming stripped 2 bases from V and 8 bases from J, with 18 bases between. CDR1 and CDR2 (germline): ENHRY, SYGVKD. The CDR3 sequence is 16 residues long. This CDR3 is CAISETFDRFTGELFF. CDR3 nucleotides: TGTGCCATCAGTGAGACATTCGACAGGTTCACGGGGGAGCTGTTTTTT.

The chain couples TRBV5-1 to TRBJ1-1, with no clear D. Germline CDR1 reads SGHRS; CDR2 reads YFSETQ. The CDR3 sequence is 14 residues long. V was clipped by 3 bases and J by 3 bases, with 12 bases between them. CDR3 sequence: CASSSGPLYTEAFF. The CDR3 bases are TGCGCCAGCAGCTCGGGCCCCCTATACACTGAAGCTTTCTTT.

This rearrangement joins TRBV5-5 to TRBJ2-7; D unclear. This CDR3 is 14 amino acids long. Trimming removed 1 base at V and 2 bases at J, with 10 bases between. Germline CDR1 and CDR2: SGHKS and YYEKEE (reference sequence). The CDR3 sequence is CASSLRPYTYEQYF. CDR3 in DNA: TGTGCCAGCAGCTTGCGTCCCTATACCTACGAGCAGTACTTC. The full variable domain, its missing parts supplied by reference TRBV5-5 and TRBJ2-7, is DAGVTQSPTHLIKTRGQQVTLRCSPISGHKSVSWYQQVLGQGPQFIFQYYEKEERGRGNFPDRFSARQFPNYSSELNVNALLLGDSALYLCASSLRPYTYEQYFGPGTRLTVT.

This clone has just a few counts. This sequence joins TRBV6-5 and TRBJ1-3; 7 positions agree with TRBD1. Trimming removed 6 bases from V and 0 bases from J; junction bases left unmatched: 5. Per germline, CDR1 MNHEY and CDR2 SVGAGI. CDR3 size: 15 residues. The DNA of the CDR3 is TGTGCCAGCAGCAGACAGGGCTCCTCTGGAAACACCATATATTTT. Translated: CASSRQGSSGNTIYF.

The CDR3 region is CASSNVGTSYEQYF. Written as DNA, the CDR3 is TGTGCCAGTAGTAACGTGGGGACCTCCTACGAGCAGTACTTC. This chain joins TRBV19 and TRBJ2-7; D may match TRBD1 or TRBD2 (5 bases each). CDR1 is LNHDA and CDR2 is SQIVND in the germline V gene (reference sequence). Trimming removed 4 bases at V and 0 bases at J, with 10 bases between. This CDR3 is built from 14 residues.

V is TRBV7-2 and J is TRBJ2-3; TRBD2 is a possible D gene (5 bases). Trimming left V 5 bases short and J 0 bases short, with 9 bases between. The CDR3 covers 14 residues. Germline loops: CDR1 SGHTA, CDR2 FQGNSA. The CDR3 bases are TGTGCCAGCAGCATCTGGACTAGCACAGATACGCAGTATTTT. Translating it yields CASSIWTSTDTQYF.

This clone was detected only a few times. The rearrangement uses TRBV10-3 and TRBJ1-5; a possible D gene is TRBD1 (6 bases). The germline V gene has CDR1 ENHRY and CDR2 SYGVKD. V shed 6 bases and J shed 4 bases, with 10 bases lying between them. CDR3 length equals 13 residues. In nucleotides, the CDR3 is TGTGCCATCAGCGCAGGGGTAAATCAGCCCCAGCATTTT. This translates into CAISAGVNQPQHF.

The rearrangement links TRBV5-1 to TRBJ1-6; D possibly corresponds to TRBD1 (6 bases). Per germline, CDR1 SGHRS and CDR2 YFSETQ. Deletions cut 0 bases from V and 10 bases from J, with 11 bases between. This CDR3 has 14 amino acids. The CDR3 here is CASSLGQGRSPLHF. The CDR3 nucleotides read TGCGCCAGCAGCTTGGGGCAGGGGCGATCACCCCTCCACTTT.

The table lists this clone with a count of one. The chain links TRBV25-1 to TRBJ2-1; D uncertain. Trimming stripped 3 bases from V and 6 bases from J, with 15 bases between. The CDR3 length is 15 residues. From germline, CDR1 is MGHDK and CDR2 SYGVNS. CDR3 nucleotides: TGTGCCAGCAGTGAGCATACGGGTCTCGGCAATGAGCAGTTCTTC. Translating gives CASSEHTGLGNEQFF.

The chain recombines TRBV11-3 with TRBJ1-2, with a weak D call TRBD1 (5 bases). CDR1 is SGHNT and CDR2 is YENEEA in the germline V gene. The V end was cut by 3 bases, the J end by 5 bases, with 7 bases between. The CDR3 sequence is 12 residues long. CDR3 protein: CASSLSGYGYTF. In DNA, the CDR3 is TGTGCCAGCAGCTTGTCAGGGTATGGCTACACCTTC. Combining the CDR3 with reference TRBV11-3 and TRBJ1-2 gives the whole variable domain EAGVVQSPRYKIIEKKQPVAFWCNPISGHNTLYWYLQNLGQGPELLIRYENEEAVDDSQLPKDRFSAERLKGVDSTLKIQPAELGDSAVYLCASSLSGYGYTFGSGTRLTVV.